This record covers a single TCR beta chain. Antigen unknown. Via MiXCR, TCRdb re-called the 5' RACE reads, giving one row per CDR3 protein. The repertoire holds hundreds of thousands of distinct CDR3 sequences, 15% to 20% seen once, with roughly 21% in the top ten. These data come from a study of T-cell memory formation after mild COVID-19. Study observations and caveats: Contracting clones localized mainly to CM and EM when CD4+ and mainly to EMRA when CD8+.

The sequenced material came from PBMCs or a T cell subset sorted from them (not recorded which). The sequence derives from a man between 18 and 35 years old who had mild COVID-19 (a few samples of this study predate the infection). Cell type and time point are not known.

CDR3 bases: TGTGCCAGCGGGCCAGGTAGCAATGAGCAGTTCTTC. This codes for CASGPGSNEQFF. The chain has TRBV12-3 or TRBV12-4 and TRBJ2-1; D is uncertain. Deletions cut 8 bases from V and 6 bases from J, with 11 bases between. CDR3 length: 12 amino acids.